Listed below are T cell receptor beta chains from one sample, sequenced in a study of CD8+ T cells in alopecia areata. TCRdb's table, derived via immunoSEQ multiplex PCR, lists solely in-frame clones and lacks some. There are some 96,000 clones in the sample; 50% to 75% occur only once, and roughly 16% lies in the top ten. The sequencing here drew on CD8+ T cells sorted from blood, taken at week 4, from a patient treated with tofacitinib. These receptors all stem from a human donor with alopecia areata. The CDR3 runs from the conserved cysteine through the conserved F or W.

j_call | v_call | cdr3_aa
TRBJ1-1 | TRBV28 | CASKENTEAFF
TRBJ2-5 | TRBV7-9 | CASSFLGGLYQETQYF
TRBJ2-7 | TRBV5-1 | CASSLYREGNEQYF
TRBJ2-1 | TRBV27 | CASSTGAYNEQFF
TRBJ2-2 | TRBV7-9 | CASSPTGTPNTGELFF
TRBJ1-2 | TRBV5-6 | CASSVQDYGYTF
TRBJ2-1 | TRBV4-1 | CASSQETVNEQFF
TRBJ2-1 | TRBV5-4 | CASSFGNYNEQFF
TRBJ1-2 | TRBV27 | CASSFYGEWGDGRHYGYTF
TRBJ1-2 | TRBV30 | CAWSRDRRAGYTF
TRBJ2-7 | TRBV7-9 | CASSLGGREEYF
TRBJ2-7 | TRBV2 | CASSVFEQYF
TRBJ2-3 | TRBV7-9 | CASSLARGGGPTDTQYF
TRBJ1-1 | TRBV7-2 | CASSLRRTGINTEAFF
TRBJ2-7 | TRBV2 | CASSPYEQYF
TRBJ1-5 | TRBV28 | CASTTGGIGQPQHF
TRBJ2-3 | TRBV29-1 | CSVKMTSGRQDTQYF
TRBJ2-7 | TRBV15 | CATSPAGTGSYEQYF
TRBJ2-7 | TRBV4-1 | CASSLLRQGPDEQYF
TRBJ2-5 | TRBV4-2 | CASSQLPSGGTQYF
TRBJ2-3 | TRBV14 | CASSQGLAGLTDTQYF
TRBJ1-5 | TRBV7-2 | CASSLTGLGNQPQHF
TRBJ2-3 | TRBV4-1 | CASRIAGGSTDTQYF
TRBJ1-5 | TRBV27 | CASSLRSVAGGDQPQHF
TRBJ1-5 | TRBV4-3 | CASSPGTGAQPQHF